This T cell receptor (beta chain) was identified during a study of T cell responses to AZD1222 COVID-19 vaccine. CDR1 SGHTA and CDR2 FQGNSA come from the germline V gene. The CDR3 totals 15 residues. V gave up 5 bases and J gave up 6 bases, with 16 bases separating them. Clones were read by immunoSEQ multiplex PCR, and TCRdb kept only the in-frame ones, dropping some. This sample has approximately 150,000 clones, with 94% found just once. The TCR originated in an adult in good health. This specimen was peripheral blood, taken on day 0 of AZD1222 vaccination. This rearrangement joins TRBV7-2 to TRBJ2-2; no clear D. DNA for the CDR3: TGTGCCAGCAGCCCGAGTGGAACCATCGCCGGGGAGCTGTTTTTT. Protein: CASSPSGTIAGELFF. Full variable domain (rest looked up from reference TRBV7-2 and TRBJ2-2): GAGVSQSPSNKVTEKGKDVELRCDPISGHTALYWYRQSLGQGLEFLIYFQGNSAPDKSGLPSDRFSAERTGGSVSTLTIQRTQQEDSAVYLCASSPSGTIAGELFFGEGSRLTVL.